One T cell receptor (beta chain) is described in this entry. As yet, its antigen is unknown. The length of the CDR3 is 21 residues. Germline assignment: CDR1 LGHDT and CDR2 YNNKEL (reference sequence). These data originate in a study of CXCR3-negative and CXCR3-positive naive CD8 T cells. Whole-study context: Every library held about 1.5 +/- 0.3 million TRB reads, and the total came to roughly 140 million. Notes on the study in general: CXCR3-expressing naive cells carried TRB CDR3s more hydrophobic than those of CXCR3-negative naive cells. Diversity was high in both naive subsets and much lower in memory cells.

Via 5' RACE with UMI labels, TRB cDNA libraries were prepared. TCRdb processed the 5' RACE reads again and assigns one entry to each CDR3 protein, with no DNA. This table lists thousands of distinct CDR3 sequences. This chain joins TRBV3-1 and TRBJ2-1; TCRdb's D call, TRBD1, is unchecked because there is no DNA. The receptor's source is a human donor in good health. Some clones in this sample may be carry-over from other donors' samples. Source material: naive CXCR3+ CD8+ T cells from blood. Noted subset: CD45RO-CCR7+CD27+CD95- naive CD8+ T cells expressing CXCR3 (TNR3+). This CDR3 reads CASSQDKGRGMTSILYNEQFF.